This TCR beta chain is from a study of CD8 T cells in ankylosing spondylitis. Study results and caveats: About 8 highly homologous variants made up a TCR beta motif that seemed to typify ankylosing spondylitis blood. Earlier work had already found some motif variants in reactive arthritis synovial fluid and blood. Disease-linked clones had a CD8+ phenotype and relatively low frequency in peripheral blood. Clones linked to disease were reported to show significant enrichment in matched ankylosing spondylitis synovial fluid.

Quantitative 5'-RACE with molecular barcodes was used to make the TCR beta libraries. TCRdb reprocessed the 5' RACE reads with MiXCR, giving one entry per CDR3 protein. This sample has about 510,000 distinct CDR3 sequences; roughly 5% occur once, and the top ten carry around 3.6%. In regard to this clonotype: As yet, its antigen is unknown.

The receptor was derived from a male donor with ankylosing spondylitis. Source material: blood, either unsorted or a sorted T cell fraction (not recorded which).

DNA for the CDR3: TGTGCCAGCACCGGACAGACCAATCAGCCCCAGCATTTT. It translates to CASTGQTNQPQHF. The chain employs TRBV6-1 and TRBJ1-5; perhaps TRBD1 as D (6 bases). Per germline, CDR1 MNHNS and CDR2 SASEGT. Trimming stripped 7 bases from V and 3 bases from J, with 10 bases between. There are 13 residues in the CDR3.